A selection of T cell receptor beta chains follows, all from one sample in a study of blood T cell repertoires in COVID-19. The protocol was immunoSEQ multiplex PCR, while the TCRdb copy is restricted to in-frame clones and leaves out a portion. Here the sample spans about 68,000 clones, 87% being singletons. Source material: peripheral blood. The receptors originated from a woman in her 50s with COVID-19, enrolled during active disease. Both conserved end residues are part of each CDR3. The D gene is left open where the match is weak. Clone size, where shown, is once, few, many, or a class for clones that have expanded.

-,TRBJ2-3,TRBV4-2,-,TGTGCCAGCAGCCCGTCCGACAGTAGCACAGATACGCAGTATTTT,CASSPSDSSTDTQYF
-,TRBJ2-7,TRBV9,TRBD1,TGTGCCAGCAGCGACCGGGACAGGACTACGAAGCAGTACTTC,CASSDRDRTTKQYF
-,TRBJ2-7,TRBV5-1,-,TGCGCCAGCAGCTTGGGGATGGACAGACGCTCCTACGAGCAGTACTTC,CASSLGMDRRSYEQYF
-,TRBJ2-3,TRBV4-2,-,TGTGCCAGCAGCCAAGGGAGGGGGCCAGCGGGAGTTGGGGTCACAGATACGCAGTATTTT,CASSQGRGPAGVGVTDTQYF
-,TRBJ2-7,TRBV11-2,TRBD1,TGTGCCAGCAGCCCATGGGGACAGGGGGACTACTACGAGCAGTACTTC,CASSPWGQGDYYEQYF
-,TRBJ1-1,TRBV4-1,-,TGCGCCAGCAGCCCCCCACTGATGAACACTGAAGCTTTCTTT,CASSPPLMNTEAFF
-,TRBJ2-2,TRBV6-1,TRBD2,TGTGCCAGCAGTGAACTAGCGGGAGTGGCGCTGTTTTTT,CASSELAGVALFF
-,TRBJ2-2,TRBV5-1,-,TGCGCCAGCAGCCCCAGGGTCCGTCCCAGCCGACTGGGCACCGGGGAGCTGTTTTTT,CASSPRVRPSRLGTGELFF
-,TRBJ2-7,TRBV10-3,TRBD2,TGTGCCTCTTGGGCGGGAGTGGGGGACGAGCAGTACTTC,CASWAGVGDEQYF
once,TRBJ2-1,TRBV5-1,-,TGCGCCAGCAGCTTGGTTCCCAGGGGAACCTACAATGAGCAGTTCTTC,CASSLVPRGTYNEQFF
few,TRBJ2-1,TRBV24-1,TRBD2,TGTGCCACCAGTCTAGCGGGTGGGAACTACAATGAGCAGTTCTTC,CATSLAGGNYNEQFF
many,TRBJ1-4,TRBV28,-,TGTGCCAGCAGACCAGGACAGCCTGGGGCACAGAATGAAAAACTGTTTTTT,CASRPGQPGAQNEKLFF
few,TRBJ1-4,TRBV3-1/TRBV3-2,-,TGTGCCAGCAGCCAAGATGCACTTAATGAAAAACTGTTTTTT,CASSQDALNEKLFF
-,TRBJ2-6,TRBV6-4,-,TGTGCCAGCAGAGGAACAGGGTTGAACGTCCTGACTTTC,CASRGTGLNVLTF
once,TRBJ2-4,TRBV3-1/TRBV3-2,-,TGTGCCGCCCTGCCGGGGCGGGCGGGAAGGGAAAACATTCAGTACTTC,CAALPGRAGRENIQYF
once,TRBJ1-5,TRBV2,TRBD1,TGTGCCAGCTCTGGACAGGTCGGAAGTCAGCCCCAGCATTTT,CASSGQVGSQPQHF
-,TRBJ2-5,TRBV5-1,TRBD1,TGCGCCAGCAGCCAGGGACAGGTAGAGACCCAGTACTTC,CASSQGQVETQYF
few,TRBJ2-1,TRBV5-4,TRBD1,TGTGCCAGCAGCTGGGGACAGGGGGGCTACAATGAGCAGTTCTTC,CASSWGQGGYNEQFF
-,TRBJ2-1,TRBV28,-,TGTGCCAGCAGTCGTTCAGGGAGCGGGTCCTACAATGAGCAGTTCTTC,CASSRSGSGSYNEQFF
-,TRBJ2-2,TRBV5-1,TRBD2,TGCGCCAGCAGCACGGGAGGGCCCGCCGGGGAGCTGTTTTTT,CASSTGGPAGELFF
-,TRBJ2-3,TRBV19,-,TGTGCCAGTAGTAGCGCAGATACGCAGTATTTT,CASSSADTQYF
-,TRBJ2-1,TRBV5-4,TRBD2,TGTGCCAGCAGCTTGACACCCTCTAGCGGGAGGCCCTACAATGAGCAGTTCTTC,CASSLTPSSGRPYNEQFF
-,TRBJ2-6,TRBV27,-,TGTGCCAGCAGCATCTGGAGCTCTGGGGCCAACGTCCTGACTTTC,CASSIWSSGANVLTF
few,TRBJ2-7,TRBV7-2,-,TGTGCCAGCAGCTTAGGAGACGAGCAGTACTTC,CASSLGDEQYF
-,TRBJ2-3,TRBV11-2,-,TGTGCCAGCAGCTCCTATGGACAGAGCACAGATACGCAGTATTTT,CASSSYGQSTDTQYF
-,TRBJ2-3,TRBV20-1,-,TGCAGTGCTAGACTTACAGATACGCAGTATTTT,CSARLTDTQYF
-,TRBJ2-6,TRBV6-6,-,TGTGCCAGCAGTTACGGAGGGGTCTCTGGGGCCAACGTCCTGACTTTC,CASSYGGVSGANVLTF
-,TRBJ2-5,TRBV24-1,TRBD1,TGTGCCACCAGTCGACCGGGACAGGGTAACCAAGAGACCCAGTACTTC,CATSRPGQGNQETQYF
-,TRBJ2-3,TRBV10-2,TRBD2,TGCGCCAGCAGTTCTCTAGCGGGAGGGCCAGATACGCAGTATTTT,CASSSLAGGPDTQYF
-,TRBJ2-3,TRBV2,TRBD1,TGTGCCAGCAGTGGTGACAGGGGGAAAGATACGCAGTATTTT,CASSGDRGKDTQYF
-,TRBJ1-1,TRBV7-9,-,TGTGCCATCCAAAGAGGAGGAGGGGCGTTTCGGACTGAAGCTTTCTTT,CAIQRGGGAFRTEAFF
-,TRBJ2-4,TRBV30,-,TGTGCCTGGAGTGGACTAGGTTTAGCCAAAAACATTCAGTACTTC,CAWSGLGLAKNIQYF
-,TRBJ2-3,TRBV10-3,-,TGTGCCATCAGTGAGCCGGGACATCGCACAGATACGCAGTATTTT,CAISEPGHRTDTQYF
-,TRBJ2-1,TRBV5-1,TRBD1,TGCGCCAGCAGCTTGGACCGGGACAGGGGGCCTAGGGAGCAGTTCTTC,CASSLDRDRGPREQFF
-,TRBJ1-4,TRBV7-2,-,TGTGCCAGCAGCCCCTACCGGGGGGGAAATGAAAAACTGTTTTTT,CASSPYRGGNEKLFF
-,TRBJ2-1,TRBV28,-,TGTGCCAGCAGTTTAGGGGACTCGGGCAATGAGCAGTTCTTC,CASSLGDSGNEQFF
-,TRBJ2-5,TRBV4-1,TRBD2,TGCGCCAGCAGCCCCTCGGCCGGGACTAGCGGGAGTGTAGAGACCCAGTACTTC,CASSPSAGTSGSVETQYF
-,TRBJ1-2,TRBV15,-,TGTGCCACCAGCAGAAACACAGCAGATGGCTACACCTTC,CATSRNTADGYTF
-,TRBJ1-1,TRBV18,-,TGTGCCAGCTCACCAACGGGGACAATGAACACTGAAGCTTTCTTT,CASSPTGTMNTEAFF
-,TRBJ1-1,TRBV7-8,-,TGTGCCAGCAGCTTAGCGACGACGGCGGGCCCCTGGACTGAAGCTTTCTTT,CASSLATTAGPWTEAFF
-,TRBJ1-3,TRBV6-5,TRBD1,TGTGCCAGCACCACAGGGGCGAGCTCTGGAAACACCATATATTTT,CASTTGASSGNTIYF
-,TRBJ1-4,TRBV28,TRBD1,TGTGCCAGCAGAGCCGGGACAGCCTATGAAAAACTGTTTTTT,CASRAGTAYEKLFF
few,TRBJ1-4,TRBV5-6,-,TGTGCCAGCAGCTCCGGGGGGGATGAAAAACTGTTTTTT,CASSSGGDEKLFF
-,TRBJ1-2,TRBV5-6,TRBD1,TGTGCCAGCAGCTCTATCGACAGGGGATATGGCTACACCTTC,CASSSIDRGYGYTF
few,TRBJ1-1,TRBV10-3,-,TGTGCCATAGGGGATTCTGAAGCTTTCTTT,CAIGDSEAFF
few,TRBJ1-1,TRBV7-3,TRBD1,TGTGCCAGCAGCTCTTCCCACAGGGGGAACACTGAAGCTTTCTTT,CASSSSHRGNTEAFF
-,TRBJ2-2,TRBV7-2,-,TGTGCCAGCCGTCCGAGGGCGAACACCGGGGAGCTGTTTTTT,CASRPRANTGELFF
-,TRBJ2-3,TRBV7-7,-,TGTGCTAGCAGCTTAGTGACCAGAGGCAGCACAGATACGCAGTATTTT,CASSLVTRGSTDTQYF
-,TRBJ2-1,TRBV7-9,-,TGTGCCAGCAGCCCCGGGGGTCGGGGGAGCTCCTACAATGAGCAGTTCTTC,CASSPGGRGSSYNEQFF